This is a list of T cell receptor beta chains from one sample in a study of blood T cell repertoires in COVID-19. TCRdb's copy holds only in-frame clones and misses some; the assay was immunoSEQ multiplex PCR. The sample contains more than 95,000 clones, under 80% of which appear only once. The sequenced material came from peripheral blood. The receptors were gathered from a woman aged 65 to 85 with acute or convalescent COVID-19. The CDR3 runs from the conserved cysteine through the conserved F or W. The D gene is left open where the match is weak. The listing skips clone size in some rows; elsewhere it reads once, few, many or a size class.

J	size	D	V	DNA	CDR3
TRBJ2-5	once	.	TRBV3-1/TRBV3-2	TGTGCCACCCAAGCTTTGTACGGGAAGGGAGAGGAGACCCAGTACTTC	CATQALYGKGEETQYF
TRBJ1-5	once	.	TRBV11-2	TGTGCCAGCAGCTTAGCGGTCAATCAGCCCCAGCATTTT	CASSLAVNQPQHF
TRBJ1-1	few	TRBD1	TRBV5-5	TGTGCCAGCAGCTTAATTACAGGGGGCCAGGGGGTCTTGAACACTGAAGCTTTCTTT	CASSLITGGQGVLNTEAFF
TRBJ1-5	.	TRBD1	TRBV6-5	TGTGCCAGCAGGAGACAGGGGGATCAGCCCCAGCATTTT	CASRRQGDQPQHF
TRBJ2-7	few	.	TRBV4-1	TGCGCCAGCAGCCAAGCGGCGGGACTCTCCTACGAGCAGTACTTC	CASSQAAGLSYEQYF
TRBJ1-1	.	TRBD1	TRBV19	TGTGCCAGTAGTATAAGATCCGGGACCGACCGTTGGCACAGGGGTGCTTTCTTT	CASSIRSGTDRWHRGAFF
TRBJ2-5	.	TRBD2	TRBV24-1	TGTGCCACCGGACTAGCGGGGACGGAGACCCAGTACTTC	CATGLAGTETQYF
TRBJ2-3	.	TRBD1	TRBV14	TGTGCCAGCAGTTTCCCGGGACAGGGAAATACGCAGTATTTT	CASSFPGQGNTQYF
TRBJ2-7	.	.	TRBV19	TGTGCCAGTAGTATAGCCCCGGGCTACGAGCAGTACTTC	CASSIAPGYEQYF
TRBJ1-2	.	TRBD1	TRBV7-9	TGTGCCAGCAGCTTAGCCGGGACAGAGTATGGCTACACCTTC	CASSLAGTEYGYTF
TRBJ1-2	.	TRBD1	TRBV15	TGTGCCACCAGCAGTCCGTCATGGGGACAGGCCTCTAACTATGGCTACACCTTC	CATSSPSWGQASNYGYTF
TRBJ1-4	.	.	TRBV4-1	TGCGCCAGCAGCCAAGAAAAGGGCGGCAGGGCGGTTGAAAAACTGTTTTTT	CASSQEKGGRAVEKLFF
TRBJ1-5	.	TRBD1	TRBV7-2	TGTGCCAGCAGCCCCGACAGGGAGCAGCCCCAGCATTTT	CASSPDREQPQHF
TRBJ1-2	.	TRBD1	TRBV19	TGTGCCAGTAGTATAGATCGATTCAGTACGGACAGGAACTATGGCTACACCTTC	CASSIDRFSTDRNYGYTF
TRBJ1-2	.	.	TRBV11-2	TGTGCCAGCAGCTCCCCCCTACTACTTAACTATGGCTACACCTTC	CASSSPLLLNYGYTF
TRBJ2-2	.	.	TRBV27	TGTGCCAGCAGTATACAGACAGGGCGGGGTACCGGGGAGCTGTTTTTT	CASSIQTGRGTGELFF
TRBJ2-2	.	TRBD2	TRBV7-9	TGTGCCAGCAGCAGAGGGAGGGGTGCGAACACCGGGGAGCTGTTTTTT	CASSRGRGANTGELFF
TRBJ1-2	.	TRBD1	TRBV30	TGTGCCTGGTCAGACAGGGCCCATGGCTACACCTTC	CAWSDRAHGYTF
TRBJ2-3	.	TRBD2	TRBV19	TGTGCCAGTAGTAGGTTAGCGGGGTGGGGCACAGATACGCAGTATTTT	CASSRLAGWGTDTQYF
TRBJ2-7	.	TRBD1	TRBV5-6	TGTGCCAGCAGCTTGGGAGGGCAGGGGGCGCCGGAGCAGTACTTC	CASSLGGQGAPEQYF
TRBJ1-6	.	.	TRBV2	TGTGCCAGCAGTGTGGGGCAGACGAATTCACCCCTCCACTTT	CASSVGQTNSPLHF
TRBJ1-6	many	.	TRBV3-1/TRBV3-2	TGTGCCAGCAGCCAATTTTCCGAGGGAGCCAGGAAATCACCCCTCCACTTT	CASSQFSEGARKSPLHF
TRBJ1-2	.	.	TRBV5-6	TGTGCCAGCAGCCCGGTGGGGGGAAATACCAACTATGGCTACACCTTC	CASSPVGGNTNYGYTF
TRBJ1-4	.	TRBD1	TRBV28	TGTGCCAGCAGGAGACCGACAGGGCCTAATGAAAAACTGTTTTTT	CASRRPTGPNEKLFF
TRBJ1-2	.	TRBD1	TRBV6-2/TRBV6-3	TGTGCCAGCAGTCCGGACAGGGGTCGAGGCTACACCTTC	CASSPDRGRGYTF
TRBJ1-6	.	TRBD1	TRBV19	TGTGCCAGTAGTGCCGACAGGGAAATGGGGTCACCCCTCCACTTT	CASSADREMGSPLHF
TRBJ2-7	.	TRBD1	TRBV29-1	TGCAGCGTAGCTCGACAGGGATCGGACTACGAGCAGTACTTC	CSVARQGSDYEQYF
TRBJ2-2	.	TRBD1	TRBV19	TGTGCCAGTAGTATGGGACAGGTTAACACCGGGGAGCTGTTTTTT	CASSMGQVNTGELFF
TRBJ1-5	.	.	TRBV28	TGTGCCAGCAGTTTGTCGTACACCCAGCATTTT	CASSLSYTQHF
TRBJ2-3	.	.	TRBV25-1	TGTGCCAGCAAGGGGAAGAAGAGCACAGATACGCAGTATTTT	CASKGKKSTDTQYF
TRBJ2-7	.	.	TRBV19	TGTGCCAGTAAGGAGTTCTTTCCGTCGGCCTACGAGCAGTACTTC	CASKEFFPSAYEQYF
TRBJ2-6	.	TRBD1	TRBV19	TGTGCCAGTAGGGACAGGTCTCCTGGGGCCAACGTCCTGACTTTC	CASRDRSPGANVLTF
TRBJ2-7	.	.	TRBV19	TGTGCCAGTAGTATAGATCTAGGGGGCTACGAGCAGTACTTC	CASSIDLGGYEQYF
TRBJ1-2	few	.	TRBV3-1/TRBV3-2	TGTGCCAGCAGCCAAGAACTCTATCCGAACTATGGCTACACCTTC	CASSQELYPNYGYTF
TRBJ1-2	.	.	TRBV29-1	TGCAGCGTTGAAGACAGGGCCGGGGGGGGCTACACCTTC	CSVEDRAGGGYTF
TRBJ1-1	few	TRBD1	TRBV27	TGTGCCAGCAGTATACAGGGGGCGCCTGAAGCTTTCTTT	CASSIQGAPEAFF
TRBJ2-3	.	.	TRBV7-9	TGTGCCAGCAGCTTCCTCGGGACAGATACGCAGTATTTT	CASSFLGTDTQYF
TRBJ1-1	.	.	TRBV6-5	TGTGCCAGCAGTTACGGATCTCAGGTGAACACTGAAGCTTTCTTT	CASSYGSQVNTEAFF
TRBJ1-2	few	.	TRBV7-9	TGTGCCAGCAGCTTCTCTAGGACAGACTATGGCTACACCTTC	CASSFSRTDYGYTF
TRBJ1-6	.	.	TRBV9	TGTGCCAGCAGCCCTCGTCTCGGGAATTCACCCCTCCACTTT	CASSPRLGNSPLHF
TRBJ2-1	.	TRBD1	TRBV27	TGTGCCAGCAGTTCCCATCAGGGGGCTAATCCGTTCTTC	CASSSHQGANPFF
TRBJ2-7	.	TRBD1	TRBV29-1	TGCAGCGTGGGACAGGGACAATACGAGCAGTACTTC	CSVGQGQYEQYF
TRBJ2-5	few	TRBD2	TRBV15	TGTGCCACCAAGGAGCGGGGGGACCAAGAGACCCAGTACTTC	CATKERGDQETQYF
TRBJ1-5	few	TRBD1	TRBV4-1	TGCGCCAGCAGCCAAGAAGGGGGCAGGGAGCCCCAGCATTTT	CASSQEGGREPQHF
TRBJ1-6	.	.	TRBV6-5	TGTGCCAGCTCTTCTACGACAGGAGATAATTCACCCCTCCACTTT	CASSSTTGDNSPLHF
TRBJ1-4	.	.	TRBV5-6	TGTGCCAGCAGCTTTCAGGGAGGGGGGAGCGAAAAACTGTTTTTT	CASSFQGGGSEKLFF
TRBJ1-1	few	TRBD1	TRBV20-1	TGCAGTGCTAGTCACAGGGGAACAAAGAACACTGAAGCTTTCTTT	CSASHRGTKNTEAFF